This T cell receptor (beta chain) stems from a study of graft-versus-host responses after intestinal transplantation. Study in general: Transplant recipients had multivisceral, liver-intestinal, or isolated intestinal grafts.

With respect to this clone: No antigen is known for it.

Libraries were prepared by immunoSEQ multiplex PCR; TCRdb keeps only in-frame clonotypes and omits some of them. The sample holds approximately 99,000 clones, roughly 91% seen once. The V end was cut by 4 bases, the J end by 0 bases, with 11 bases between. CDR1 and CDR2 (germline): SGHKS, YYEKEE (reference sequence). This CDR3 has 16 amino acids. Whole-study findings and limits: An association linked early post-transplant HvG declines with peak circulating GvH clone levels. Some patients had graft-donor T cell macrochimerism, and their allografts showed high graft-versus-host to host-versus-graft clonal ratios. Analysis identified GvH clones in recipient marrow, with some appearing first in ileum or blood.

Source: unstimulated CD4+ T cells sorted from spleen or lymph node cells, taken before transplant. The chain recombines TRBV5-5 with TRBJ1-6, with D perhaps TRBD1 (6 bases). This clonotype was obtained from a human donor who was the organ donor for an intestinal transplant. CDR3 nucleotides: TGTGCCAGCAGCCCAGTGGACAGCTCCTATAATTCACCCCTCCACTTT. The encoded protein is CASSPVDSSYNSPLHF. Using reference TRBV5-5 and TRBJ1-6 for the parts outside the CDR3, the full variable domain is DAGVTQSPTHLIKTRGQQVTLRCSPISGHKSVSWYQQVLGQGPQFIFQYYEKEERGRGNFPDRFSARQFPNYSSELNVNALLLGDSALYLCASSPVDSSYNSPLHFGNGTRLTVT.